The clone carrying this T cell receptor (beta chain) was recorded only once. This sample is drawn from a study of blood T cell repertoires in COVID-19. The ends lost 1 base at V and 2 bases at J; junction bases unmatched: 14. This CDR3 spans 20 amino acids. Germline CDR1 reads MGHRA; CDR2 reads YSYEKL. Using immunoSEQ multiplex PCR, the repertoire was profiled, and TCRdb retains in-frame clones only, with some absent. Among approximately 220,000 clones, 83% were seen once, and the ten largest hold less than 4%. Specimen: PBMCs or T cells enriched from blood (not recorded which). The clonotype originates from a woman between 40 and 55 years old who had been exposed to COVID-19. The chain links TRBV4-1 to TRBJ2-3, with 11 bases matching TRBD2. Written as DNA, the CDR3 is TGCGCCAGCAGCCAAGTGCCCCTTAAGACTAGCGGGGTCTCCACAGATACGCAGTATTTT. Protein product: CASSQVPLKTSGVSTDTQYF.